The text below deals with one TCR beta chain. These data come from a study of control samples from healthy donors and cancer patients. Repertoires were generated with immunoSEQ multiplex PCR, while TCRdb's copy carries only in-frame clones and drops some. The data show about 40,000 clones, with 92% seen just once and roughly 4% held by the top ten. V dropped 0 bases and J dropped 6 bases, with 8 bases sitting between them. Per the germline V gene, CDR1 is SGHTA and CDR2 is FQGNSA. This CDR3 comprises 13 residues. Input material: blood. The chain links TRBV7-2 to TRBJ1-1; tentatively, D is TRBD1 (5 bases). The clonotype was recovered from a woman in her 50s in good health. CDR3 region: CASSLAGTSEAFF. For the CDR3, the DNA is TGTGCCAGCAGCTTAGCAGGGACTTCTGAAGCTTTCTTT. The full variable domain, rest sourced from reference TRBV7-2 and TRBJ1-1, is GAGVSQSPSNKVTEKGKDVELRCDPISGHTALYWYRQSLGQGLEFLIYFQGNSAPDKSGLPSDRFSAERTGGSVSTLTIQRTQQEDSAVYLCASSLAGTSEAFFGQGTRLTVV.